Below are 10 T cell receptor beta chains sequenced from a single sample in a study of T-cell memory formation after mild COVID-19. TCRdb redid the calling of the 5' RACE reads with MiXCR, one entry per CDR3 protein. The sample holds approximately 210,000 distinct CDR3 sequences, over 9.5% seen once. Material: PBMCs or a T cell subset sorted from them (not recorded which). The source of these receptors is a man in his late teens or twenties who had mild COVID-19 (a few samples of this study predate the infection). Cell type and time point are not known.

DNA for the CDR3: TGTGCCAGCAGCTTAGGTCCTAGGGGCATGAGCTCCTACAATGAGCAGTTCTTC. Its translation: CASSLGPRGMSSYNEQFF. This chain links TRBV7-2 with TRBJ2-1; a possible D gene is TRBD1 (5 bases). The length of the CDR3 is 18 residues. CDR1 and CDR2 from the germline V gene are SGHTA and FQGNSA. Trimming pared 1 base from V and 0 bases from J, leaving 16 bases between.

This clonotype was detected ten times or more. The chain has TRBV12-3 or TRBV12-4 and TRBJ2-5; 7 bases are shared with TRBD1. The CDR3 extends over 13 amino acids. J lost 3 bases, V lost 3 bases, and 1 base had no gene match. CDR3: CASSFGTEETQYF. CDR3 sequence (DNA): TGTGCCAGCAGTTTTGGGACAGAAGAGACCCAGTACTTC.

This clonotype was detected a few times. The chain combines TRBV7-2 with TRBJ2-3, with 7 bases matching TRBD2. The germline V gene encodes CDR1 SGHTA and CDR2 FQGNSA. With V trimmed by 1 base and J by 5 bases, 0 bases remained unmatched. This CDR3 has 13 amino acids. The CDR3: CASSLGEGDTQYF. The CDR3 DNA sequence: TGTGCCAGCAGCTTAGGGGAGGGAGATACGCAGTATTTT. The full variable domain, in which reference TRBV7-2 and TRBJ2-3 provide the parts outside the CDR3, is GAGVSQSPSNKVTEKGKDVELRCDPISGHTALYWYRQSLGQGLEFLIYFQGNSAPDKSGLPSDRFSAERTGGSVSTLTIQRTQQEDSAVYLCASSLGEGDTQYFGPGTRLTVL.

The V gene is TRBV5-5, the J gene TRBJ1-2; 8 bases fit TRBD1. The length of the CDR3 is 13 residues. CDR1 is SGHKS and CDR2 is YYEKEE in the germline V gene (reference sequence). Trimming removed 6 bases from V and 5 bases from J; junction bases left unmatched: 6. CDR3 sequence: CASTPQGGYGYTF. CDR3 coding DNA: TGTGCCAGCACCCCACAGGGGGGGTATGGCTACACCTTC.

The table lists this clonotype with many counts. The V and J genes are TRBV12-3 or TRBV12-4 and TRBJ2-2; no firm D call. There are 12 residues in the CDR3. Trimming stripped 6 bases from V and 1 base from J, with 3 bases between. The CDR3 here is CASRLNTGELFF. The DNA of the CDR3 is TGTGCCAGCAGGTTGAACACCGGGGAGCTGTTTTTT.

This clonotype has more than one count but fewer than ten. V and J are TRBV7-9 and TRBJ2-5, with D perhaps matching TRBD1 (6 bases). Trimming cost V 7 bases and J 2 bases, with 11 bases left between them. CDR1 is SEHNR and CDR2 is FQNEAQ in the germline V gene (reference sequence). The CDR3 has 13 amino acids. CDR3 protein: CASTSGQQETQYF. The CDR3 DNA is TGTGCCAGCACTTCTGGACAGCAAGAGACCCAGTACTTC. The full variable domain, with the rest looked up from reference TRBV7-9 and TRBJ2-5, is DTGVSQNPRHKITKRGQNVTFRCDPISEHNRLYWYRQTLGQGPEFLTYFQNEAQLEKSRLLSDRFSAERPKGSFSTLEIQRTEQGDSAMYLCASTSGQQETQYFGPGTRLLVL.

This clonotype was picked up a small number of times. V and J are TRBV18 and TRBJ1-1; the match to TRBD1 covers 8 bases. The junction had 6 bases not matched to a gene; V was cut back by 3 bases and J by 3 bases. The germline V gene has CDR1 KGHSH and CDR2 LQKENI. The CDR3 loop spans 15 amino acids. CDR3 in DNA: TGTGCCAGCTCACCCGAACAGGGGGGCTACACTGAAGCTTTCTTT. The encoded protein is CASSPEQGGYTEAFF.

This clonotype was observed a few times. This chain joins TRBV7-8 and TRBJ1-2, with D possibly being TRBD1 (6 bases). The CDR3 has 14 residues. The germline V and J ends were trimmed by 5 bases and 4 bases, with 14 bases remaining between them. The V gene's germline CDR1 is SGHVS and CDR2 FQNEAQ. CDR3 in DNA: TGTGCCAGCAGCCGGACCGGGACATTCTATGGCTACACCTTC. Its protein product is CASSRTGTFYGYTF.

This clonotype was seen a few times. The CDR3 DNA is TGTGCCAGCAGTTTTGGTCAGTTAGGGACCCAGTACTTC. Amino acids: CASSFGQLGTQYF. The chain carries TRBV12-3 or TRBV12-4 and TRBJ2-5; D remains ambiguous. V lost 3 bases to trimming and J lost 7 bases, with 12 bases between them. The CDR3 runs 13 residues.

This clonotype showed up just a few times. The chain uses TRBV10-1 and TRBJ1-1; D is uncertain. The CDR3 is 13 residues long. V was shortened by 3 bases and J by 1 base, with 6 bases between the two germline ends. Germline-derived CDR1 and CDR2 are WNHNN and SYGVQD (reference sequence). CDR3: CASSEQWNTEAFF. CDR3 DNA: TGCGCCAGCAGTGAACAGTGGAACACTGAAGCTTTCTTT.